This entry lists 16 T cell receptor beta chains sequenced from one sample in a study of blood T cell repertoires in COVID-19. Using immunoSEQ multiplex PCR, the repertoire was profiled, and TCRdb retains in-frame clones only, with some absent. The sample has 200,000 to 250,000 clones; 90% are singletons. Sequenced input: PBMCs or T cells enriched from blood (not recorded which). The receptors shown here come from a man in his thirties or forties who had been exposed to COVID-19.

This clone was observed a few times. The V gene is TRBV27, the J gene TRBJ2-7; D may be TRBD2 (5 bases). Germline V CDR1 and CDR2: MNHEY, SMNVEV (reference sequence). The germline V and J ends were trimmed by 2 bases and 0 bases, with 20 bases remaining between them. CDR3 length: 18 residues. CDR3 protein: CASSLEFPRATVSYEQYF. CDR3 in DNA: TGTGCCAGCAGTTTAGAGTTCCCGCGGGCGACTGTCTCCTACGAGCAGTACTTC.

This chain links TRBV30 with TRBJ1-1, with D tentatively TRBD1 (5 bases). The V end was cut by 2 bases, the J end by 11 bases, with 24 bases between. Germline V CDR1 and CDR2: GTSNPN, SVGIG (reference sequence). The CDR3 has 15 amino acids. The CDR3 loop reads CAWSWVGVSARGAFF. In DNA, the CDR3 is TGTGCCTGGAGTTGGGTCGGGGTTTCTGCGCGGGGGGCTTTCTTT.

J is TRBJ1-2 and V is TRBV7-2, with 9 bases lining up with TRBD1. The V gene's germline CDR1 is SGHTA and CDR2 FQGNSA. There are 16 residues in the CDR3. J gave up 8 bases and V 5 bases, and 15 bases lay outside the gene matches. The CDR3 DNA reads TGTGCCAGCAGCGGAAACCCGGGACAGGGAATTGGGGGCTACACCTTC. It specifies CASSGNPGQGIGGYTF.

This clone was seen once. The V call is TRBV9, the J call TRBJ2-3; D unclear. CDR3 length equals 13 residues. V lost 7 bases and J lost 10, with 19 bases in between. Germline V gene sequence: CDR1 SGDLS, CDR2 YYNGEE. CDR3 in DNA: TGTGCCAGCGCTGAGCCTTCACGGAGCTCGCAGTATTTT. This encodes CASAEPSRSSQYF.

The chain recombines TRBV24-1 with TRBJ1-5, with D tentatively TRBD1 (6 bases). CDR1 and CDR2 (germline): KGHDR, SFDVKD. CDR3 length: 16 residues. With 3 bases removed from V and 0 bases from J, the gap between germline ends came to 11 bases. CDR3 sequence reads: CATSDESGDSNQPQHF. For the CDR3, the DNA is TGTGCCACCAGTGATGAGTCAGGGGATAGCAATCAGCCCCAGCATTTT.

The CDR3 DNA follows: TGTGCCAGCAGCCAAGATAGCCTAGCGAGCTCCTACGAGCAGTACTTC. Translating it yields CASSQDSLASSYEQYF. V and J are TRBV4-2 and TRBJ2-7; perhaps TRBD2 as D (6 bases). With 0 bases removed from V and 0 bases from J, the gap between germline ends came to 12 bases. Germline loops: CDR1 LGHNA, CDR2 YNFKEQ. The CDR3 covers 16 residues.

This clone was seen once. This rearrangement joins TRBV12-2 to TRBJ2-6; TRBD2 was called by the table and not checked on the DNA. TRBV12-2 is flagged as a pseudogene. The CDR3 contains 18 residues. The CDR3 nucleotides are TGTGCAAGTCGCTTAGAGCCCACGCGTGGCTCTGGGGCCAACGTCCTGACTTTC. This gives the protein CASRLEPTRGSGANVLTF.

V is TRBV7-9 and J is TRBJ2-1; no clear D gene. This CDR3 has 12 amino acids. Per germline, CDR1 SEHNR and CDR2 FQNEAQ (reference sequence). Trimming pared 1 base from V and 6 bases from J, leaving 4 bases between. In nucleotides, the CDR3 is TGTGCCAGCAGCTTAGAGAGCAATGAGCAGTTCTTC. Translating it yields CASSLESNEQFF.

The rearrangement links TRBV25-1 to TRBJ1-3; no reliable D call. Deletions cut 3 bases from V and 4 bases from J, with 7 bases between. In germline, CDR1 is MGHDK, CDR2 SYGVNS. The CDR3 is 13 residues long. CDR3 nucleotide sequence: TGTGCCAGCAGTGATGGAGTGGGAAACACCATATATTTT. Translation gives CASSDGVGNTIYF.

The chain links TRBV5-1 to TRBJ1-4; a possible D gene is TRBD1 (5 bases). The CDR3 contains 16 residues. Germline loops: CDR1 SGHRS, CDR2 YFSETQ. The germline V and J ends were trimmed by 1 base and 5 bases, with 15 bases remaining between them. CDR3 amino acids: CASSLRSGGTNEKLFF. DNA of the CDR3: TGCGCCAGCAGCTTGAGGTCCGGGGGAACAAATGAAAAACTGTTTTTT.

This rearrangement joins TRBV28 to TRBJ2-7; a possible D gene is TRBD1 (6 bases). CDR1 is MDHEN and CDR2 is SYDVKM in the germline V gene. This CDR3 contains 13 residues. The ends were cut back, 10 bases at V and 2 bases at J, with 15 bases in the middle. Here the CDR3 DNA reads TGTGCCACGGTGGGGGCGCAGGCCTACGAGCAGTACTTC. Translation: CATVGAQAYEQYF.

The J gene is TRBJ1-1, the V gene TRBV5-5, with 7 positions matching TRBD1. V shed 0 bases, J shed 7 bases, and the junction held 6 bases outside the gene matches. Germline assignment: CDR1 SGHKS and CDR2 YYEKEE (reference sequence). CDR3 length: 14 residues. CDR3 residues: CASSLDPGGREAFF. The DNA for the CDR3 is TGTGCCAGCAGCTTGGACCCAGGGGGACGTGAAGCTTTCTTT.

The count of this clone is one. The chain uses TRBV19 and TRBJ1-6; 9 nucleotides agree with TRBD1. Trimming removed 5 bases from V and 10 bases from J; junction bases left unmatched: 9. The CDR3 runs to 15 residues. In germline, CDR1 is LNHDA, CDR2 SQIVND (reference sequence). CDR3 in amino acids: CASSPRDRESSPLHF. The CDR3 DNA reads TGTGCCAGTAGTCCCCGGGACAGGGAATCCTCACCCCTCCACTTT.

The J gene is TRBJ2-2, the V gene TRBV11-3; D not resolved. CDR3 length: 13 amino acids. Between the trimmed V and J ends, which lost 5 bases and 5 bases, there was a span of 9 bases. Germline V gene data show CDR1 as SGHNT and CDR2 as YENEEA. CDR3 region: CASSLVRTGELFF. CDR3 DNA sequence: TGTGCCAGCAGCCTTGTCCGGACCGGGGAGCTGTTTTTT.

The genes are TRBV14 and TRBJ2-7; D may be TRBD2 (5 bases). Germline V gene lookup returns CDR1 SGHDN and CDR2 FVKESK. Trimming stripped 4 bases from V and 4 bases from J, with 11 bases between. The length of the CDR3 is 13 residues. The CDR3 sequence: CASSPSGIYEQYF. Written as DNA, the CDR3 is TGTGCCAGCAGCCCGTCGGGGATTTACGAGCAGTACTTC.

The chain links TRBV29-1 to TRBJ2-3, with 9 bases matching TRBD2. J lost 6 bases, V lost 6 bases, and 10 bases had no gene match. Germline V gives CDR1 SQVTM, CDR2 ANQGSEA. The CDR3 loop spans 14 amino acids. CDR3 region: CSVVSGGRRDTQYF. DNA of the CDR3: TGCAGCGTGGTTAGCGGGGGACGACGGGATACGCAGTATTTT.